These T cell receptor beta chains were read from a single sample in a study of blood T cells in healthy people across ages. TCRdb re-analysed the 5' RACE reads in MiXCR, keeping a single row per CDR3 protein. The sample consists of under 1,100,000 distinct CDR3 sequences, roughly 24% of them appearing once. The same sample was also studied in work on T cells of mothers and their children.

Sequencing was done on a sample of blood. The receptors originated from a girl aged 2 to 10 in good health. Each CDR3 is given with its conserved first and last residue. The D gene is left open where the match is weak. Expanded clones are given a class, and other clones once, few, many or no size at all.

TRBD1,TRBV6-1,-,TRBJ2-7,CASSGGQGDRNEQYF,TGTGCCAGCAGTGGCGGACAGGGCGATCGAAACGAGCAGTACTTC
-,TRBV12-3/TRBV12-4,-,TRBJ1-1,CASSLDGRPAEAFF,TGTGCCAGCAGTTTAGACGGCCGTCCGGCTGAAGCTTTCTTT
-,TRBV7-2,few,TRBJ2-1,CASSLTPTEQFF,TGTGCCAGCAGCTTGACTCCCACAGAGCAGTTCTTC
TRBD1,TRBV5-4,few,TRBJ2-1,CASSLGQGTINNEQFF,TGTGCCAGCAGCTTAGGACAGGGCACCATAAACAATGAGCAGTTCTTC
-,TRBV6-2/TRBV6-3,few,TRBJ1-2,CASSYVTWTPMLYGYTF,TGTGCCAGCAGCTACGTTACGTGGACACCGATGCTCTATGGCTACACCTTC
TRBD2,TRBV12-3/TRBV12-4,-,TRBJ2-7,CASSGLAGYKQYF,TGTGCCAGCAGCGGACTAGCGGGATACAAGCAGTACTTC
-,TRBV6-2/TRBV6-3,-,TRBJ2-5,CANSSRLGRETQYF,TGTGCCAACAGCTCCCGTCTTGGACGAGAGACCCAGTACTTC
TRBD1,TRBV7-9,few,TRBJ2-4,CASSLTGTGKNIQYF,TGTGCCAGCAGCTTAACCGGGACAGGAAAAAACATTCAGTACTTC
-,TRBV10-3,-,TRBJ1-1,CAISVGTGTEAFF,TGTGCCATCAGTGTAGGGACGGGCACTGAAGCTTTCTTT
-,TRBV4-3,-,TRBJ2-5,CASSQDQRDQETQYF,TGCGCCAGCAGCCAAGATCAGCGGGACCAAGAGACCCAGTACTTC
TRBD2,TRBV7-3,few,TRBJ2-5,CASSSQWGGTQYF,TGTGCCAGCAGCTCACAGTGGGGGGGGACCCAGTACTTC
TRBD1,TRBV10-3,few,TRBJ1-1,CAIRATGGIARNTEAFF,TGTGCCATCAGGGCAACAGGGGGCATCGCCCGGAACACTGAAGCTTTCTTT
-,TRBV2,-,TRBJ2-1,CASSRRGGYNEQFF,TGTGCCAGCAGTCGTAGGGGGGGCTACAATGAGCAGTTCTTC
-,TRBV20-1,-,TRBJ2-3,CSARRQTDADTQYF,TGCAGTGCTCGTCGACAGACAGACGCAGATACGCAGTATTTT
TRBD1,TRBV28,-,TRBJ2-1,CASSPNSGQLYNEQFF,TGTGCCAGCAGTCCGAACTCGGGACAGCTTTACAATGAGCAGTTCTTC
-,TRBV2,-,TRBJ2-2,CASRAGPPNSGELFF,TGTGCCAGCAGGGCGGGACCACCAAACTCCGGGGAGCTGTTTTTT
TRBD1,TRBV13,few,TRBJ1-1,CASSFQLTGGIPEAFF,TGTGCCAGCAGCTTCCAGTTGACAGGGGGCATCCCTGAAGCTTTCTTT
-,TRBV7-2,-,TRBJ1-1,CASSLVRLPNTEAFF,TGTGCCAGCAGCTTAGTCAGACTGCCGAACACTGAAGCTTTCTTT
-,TRBV9,many,TRBJ1-6,CASRPGSSYNSPLHF,TGTGCCAGCAGGCCGGGTAGCTCCTATAATTCACCCCTCCACTTT
-,TRBV12-3/TRBV12-4,few,TRBJ1-4,CASSSTSGGEKLFF,TGTGCCAGCAGTTCGACGTCGGGCGGTGAAAAACTGTTTTTT
TRBD2,TRBV28,few,TRBJ2-1,CASSSLQREDEQFF,TGTGCCAGCAGTTCGCTCCAGCGGGAGGATGAGCAGTTCTTC
-,TRBV7-2,few,TRBJ1-5,CASSLLWGRSNQPQHF,TGTGCCAGCAGCTTACTGTGGGGGCGAAGCAATCAGCCCCAGCATTTT
-,TRBV9,few,TRBJ1-1,CASARPLYKDTEAFF,TGTGCCAGCGCCAGGCCCCTTTACAAAGACACTGAAGCCTTCTTT
-,TRBV29-1,few,TRBJ1-1,CSVFLRSEAFF,TGCAGCGTTTTTTTAAGGTCTGAAGCTTTCTTT
-,TRBV29-1,-,TRBJ2-5,CSAKGVLLETQYF,TGCAGCGCCAAAGGGGTCCTACTGGAGACCCAGTACTTC
-,TRBV28,-,TRBJ2-1,CASSLRGAGNEQFF,TGTGCCAGCAGTTTAAGGGGGGCGGGGAATGAGCAGTTCTTC
TRBD1,TRBV7-2,once,TRBJ1-3,CASSYIQGAGNTIYF,TGTGCCAGCAGCTACATACAGGGGGCTGGAAACACCATATATTTT
-,TRBV4-1,once,TRBJ2-5,CASRRREQYF,TGCGCCAGCCGGAGAAGGGAGCAGTACTTC
TRBD2,TRBV7-9,-,TRBJ2-1,CASSLGLAGGMYNEQFF,TGTGCCAGCAGCTTAGGGCTGGCGGGGGGGATGTACAATGAGCAGTTCTTC
-,TRBV6-2/TRBV6-3,many,TRBJ2-7,CASSPHYEQYF,TGTGCCAGCAGTCCCCACTACGAGCAGTACTTC
-,TRBV7-9,-,TRBJ1-1,CASRPRANTEAFF,TGTGCCAGCAGACCAAGGGCGAACACTGAAGCTTTCTTT